This TCR beta chain was sequenced in a study of T cells in Graves' hyperthyroidism and ophthalmopathy. The wider study: Prior to any treatment, at the point of initial diagnosis, peripheral blood was collected. Whole-study findings and limits: Ophthalmopathy was predicted by the model a median of about 6.7 months ahead of onset. A model of 13 V-J features distinguished ophthalmopathy from stable hyperthyroidism.

Regions amplified from RNA transcripts were the TCR beta CDR3 regions. HTBI primers drove first-round RT-PCR of the TCR CDR3. Each CDR3 protein gets one entry after TCRdb re-called the multiplex PCR reads with MiXCR. The sample consists of approximately 400,000 distinct CDR3 sequences, about 18% of them appearing once. Worth noting for this clonotype: Its antigen is unknown.

The study based diagnoses on clinical symptoms, serum thyroxine and TRAb, thyroid ultrasound and orbital computed tomography. The CDR3 totals 18 residues. Germline CDR1 reads SGHRS; CDR2 reads YFSETQ. V was cut by 6 bases and J by 0 bases, with 25 bases left in between. The receptor's source is a man in his late teens or twenties with Graves' ophthalmopathy. The chain couples TRBV5-1 to TRBJ2-7, with a weak D call TRBD2 (5 bases). Sequenced sample: blood. CDR3 DNA sequence: TGCGCCAGCACCCTCCACCCAGGAGGCCACTTCCTCTCCTACGAGCAGTACTTC. Its translation is CASTLHPGGHFLSYEQYF. Full variable domain (rest looked up from reference TRBV5-1 and TRBJ2-7): KAGVTQTPRYLIKTRGQQVTLSCSPISGHRSVSWYQQTPGQGLQFLFEYFSETQRNKGNFPGRFSGRQFSNSRSEMNVSTLELGDSALYLCASTLHPGGHFLSYEQYFGPGTRLTVT.